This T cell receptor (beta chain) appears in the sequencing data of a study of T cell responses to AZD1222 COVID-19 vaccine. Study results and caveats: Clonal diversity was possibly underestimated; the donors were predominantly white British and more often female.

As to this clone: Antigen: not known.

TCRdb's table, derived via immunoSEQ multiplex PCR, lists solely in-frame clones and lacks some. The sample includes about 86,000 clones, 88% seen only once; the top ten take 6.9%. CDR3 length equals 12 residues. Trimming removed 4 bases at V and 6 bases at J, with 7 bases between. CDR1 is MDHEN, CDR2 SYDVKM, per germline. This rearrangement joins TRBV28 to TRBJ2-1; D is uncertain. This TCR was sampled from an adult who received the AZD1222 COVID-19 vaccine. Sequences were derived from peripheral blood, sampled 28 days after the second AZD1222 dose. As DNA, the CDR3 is TGTGCCAGCAGTTCCTACAGCAATGAGCAGTTCTTC. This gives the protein CASSSYSNEQFF.